This TCR beta chain is drawn from a study of patients and donors after allogeneic stem cell transplantation. This CDR3 is 14 amino acids long. Trimming removed 1 base from V and 3 bases from J, with 10 bases in between. From germline, CDR1 is SGHRS and CDR2 YFSETQ. TCRdb reanalysed the RT-PCR reads using MiXCR and keeps one entry per CDR3 protein. The top ten hold roughly 11% of the sample, which has over 200,000 distinct CDR3 sequences, roughly two fifths seen once. This clonotype has a handful of counts. V is TRBV5-1 and J is TRBJ1-1; possible D gene TRBD1, 5 bases. The clonotype originates from a human donor who was either an allogeneic HSCT recipient or a stem cell or donor lymphocyte infusion donor (not recorded which). It is not recorded whose cells these are; they may come from a transplant donor. Sequenced input: blood, either unsorted or a sorted T cell fraction (not recorded which). CDR3 bases: TGCGCCAGCAGCTTGCAGGGCGGGTACACTGAAGCTTTCTTT. It specifies CASSLQGGYTEAFF.